This T cell receptor (beta chain) was captured in a study of CD8+ T cells in alopecia areata. As concerns this clone: What it binds is unknown.

The CDR3 extends over 14 amino acids. Trimming stripped 7 bases from V and 0 bases from J, with 10 bases between. CDR1 and CDR2 from the germline V gene are ENHRY and SYGVKD. After isolation, RNA underwent reverse transcription to generate cDNA as the sequencing template. Method: immunoSEQ multiplex PCR; TCRdb's copy keeps in-frame clones and lacks some. The sample shows over 150,000 clones, 50% to 70% of them seen only once. Researchers took lesional scalp punch biopsies and peripheral blood from people who were alopecia areata patients. Findings and caveats of the study: Tissue-resident alphabeta T cells belonging to normal skin likewise get sequenced within scalp specimens. TCRs were shared less clearly across patients than in mice, possibly for HLA-related reasons. Relative to normal scalp, lesional scalp, especially alopecia totalis/universalis, showed higher clonality.

The V gene is TRBV10-3, the J gene TRBJ2-1; D is perhaps TRBD1 or TRBD2 (5 bases each). The material sequenced was CD4+ T cells sorted from blood, taken at week 0. This TCR was sampled from a human donor with alopecia areata. The CDR3 loop reads CAINEGSSYNEQFF. The CDR3 region has the DNA TGTGCCATCAACGAGGGGTCCTCCTACAATGAGCAGTTCTTC.